These T cell receptor beta chains were read from a single sample in a study of blood T cell repertoires in COVID-19. TCRdb's copy holds only in-frame clones and misses some; the assay was immunoSEQ multiplex PCR. The sample lists about 150,000 clones; 79% were seen once. The specimen was PBMCs or T cells enriched from blood (not recorded which). These receptors originate from a woman in her 70s in a cohort exposed to, infected with or recovered from COVID-19 (not recorded which). CDR3s include the opening cysteine and the closing phenylalanine or tryptophan. A D gene is named only where the DNA matches it firmly. Not every row has a clone size; where given, it reads once, few, many or a size class.

j_gene: TRBJ2-7
d_gene: -
v_gene: TRBV2
abundance: -
CDR3aa: CASSAGQFYEQYF
CDR3nt: TGTGCCAGCAGTGCGGGACAATTCTACGAGCAGTACTTC

j_gene: TRBJ2-3
d_gene: TRBD1
v_gene: TRBV14
abundance: -
CDR3aa: CASSPPGGQIGNTQYF
CDR3nt: TGTGCCAGCAGCCCCCCAGGGGGACAAATTGGGAATACGCAGTATTTT

j_gene: TRBJ1-1
d_gene: TRBD1
v_gene: TRBV5-1
abundance: -
CDR3aa: CASSPGQGENTEAFF
CDR3nt: TGCGCCAGCAGCCCTGGACAGGGTGAGAACACTGAAGCTTTCTTT

j_gene: TRBJ2-3
d_gene: -
v_gene: TRBV7-2
abundance: few
CDR3aa: CASSPFGRGLTDTQYF
CDR3nt: TGTGCCAGCAGCCCGTTCGGCAGGGGTTTAACAGATACGCAGTATTTT

j_gene: TRBJ1-1
d_gene: -
v_gene: TRBV5-1
abundance: -
CDR3aa: CASSLVRGRTEAFF
CDR3nt: TGCGCCAGCAGCTTGGTTAGGGGCCGGACTGAAGCTTTCTTT

j_gene: TRBJ2-1
d_gene: -
v_gene: TRBV7-9
abundance: few
CDR3aa: CASSLGGEREQFF
CDR3nt: TGTGCCAGCAGCTTAGGGGGGGAACGGGAGCAGTTCTTC

j_gene: TRBJ2-1
d_gene: -
v_gene: TRBV18
abundance: once
CDR3aa: CASSPQQGASPYNEQFF
CDR3nt: TGTGCCAGCTCACCACAACAAGGGGCATCCCCCTACAATGAGCAGTTCTTC

j_gene: TRBJ1-2
d_gene: TRBD1
v_gene: TRBV5-4
abundance: -
CDR3aa: CASSLDGQGGYGYTF
CDR3nt: TGTGCCAGCAGCTTGGACGGACAGGGAGGCTATGGCTACACCTTC

j_gene: TRBJ2-5
d_gene: -
v_gene: TRBV9
abundance: -
CDR3aa: CASSPRGEQETQYF
CDR3nt: TGTGCCAGCAGCCCCAGGGGGGAACAAGAGACCCAGTACTTC

j_gene: TRBJ2-1
d_gene: TRBD1
v_gene: TRBV7-2
abundance: few
CDR3aa: CASSLRTGADEQFF
CDR3nt: TGTGCCAGCAGCTTAAGGACAGGGGCGGATGAGCAGTTCTTC

j_gene: TRBJ2-2
d_gene: TRBD2
v_gene: TRBV5-1
abundance: -
CDR3aa: CASSSRTSWSGELFF
CDR3nt: TGCGCCAGCAGCTCTAGGACTAGTTGGTCCGGGGAGCTGTTTTTT

j_gene: TRBJ2-1
d_gene: TRBD1
v_gene: TRBV29-1
abundance: -
CDR3aa: CSSTIRGPDNEQFF
CDR3nt: TGCAGCTCGACCATCAGGGGGCCCGACAATGAGCAGTTCTTC

j_gene: TRBJ1-1
d_gene: -
v_gene: TRBV5-4
abundance: -
CDR3aa: CASSGAMKNTEAFF
CDR3nt: TGTGCCAGCTCAGGGGCGATGAAGAACACTGAAGCTTTCTTT

j_gene: TRBJ2-2
d_gene: -
v_gene: TRBV5-1
abundance: many
CDR3aa: CASSLDSNTGELFF
CDR3nt: TGCGCCAGCAGCTTGGACAGTAACACCGGGGAGCTGTTTTTT

j_gene: TRBJ2-1
d_gene: TRBD2
v_gene: TRBV7-9
abundance: few
CDR3aa: CASSLVRASGSRNEQFF
CDR3nt: TGTGCCAGCAGCTTAGTAAGGGCTAGCGGGAGCCGAAATGAGCAGTTCTTC

j_gene: TRBJ1-2
d_gene: -
v_gene: TRBV5-5
abundance: -
CDR3aa: CASSTDLNYGYTF
CDR3nt: TGTGCCAGCAGCACAGACCTTAACTATGGCTACACCTTC

j_gene: TRBJ1-1
d_gene: -
v_gene: TRBV18
abundance: -
CDR3aa: CASSPPISGYAEAFF
CDR3nt: TGTGCCAGCTCACCACCTATTTCCGGGTATGCTGAAGCTTTCTTT

j_gene: TRBJ1-6
d_gene: -
v_gene: TRBV9
abundance: once
CDR3aa: CASSVGGGSYNSPLHF
CDR3nt: TGTGCCAGCAGCGTAGGCGGGGGCTCCTATAATTCACCCCTCCACTTT

j_gene: TRBJ2-1
d_gene: TRBD2
v_gene: TRBV5-1
abundance: -
CDR3aa: CASSLSPSGRGEQFF
CDR3nt: TGCGCCAGCAGCTTGTCTCCCAGCGGGAGGGGTGAGCAGTTCTTC

j_gene: TRBJ2-5
d_gene: -
v_gene: TRBV2
abundance: -
CDR3aa: CASSEQQGPQYF
CDR3nt: TGTGCCAGCAGTGAGCAGCAGGGTCCCCAGTACTTC

j_gene: TRBJ2-2
d_gene: -
v_gene: TRBV29-1
abundance: -
CDR3aa: CSVDPGTGELFF
CDR3nt: TGCAGCGTTGACCCGGGCACCGGGGAGCTGTTTTTT

j_gene: TRBJ1-1
d_gene: -
v_gene: TRBV6-1
abundance: -
CDR3aa: CASSEPGRSAEAFF
CDR3nt: TGTGCCAGCAGTGAACCAGGGCGGAGCGCTGAAGCTTTCTTT

j_gene: TRBJ2-3
d_gene: TRBD2
v_gene: TRBV5-4
abundance: once
CDR3aa: CASSLRASGVGTDTQYF
CDR3nt: TGTGCCAGCAGCTTGAGGGCTAGCGGGGTGGGCACAGATACGCAGTATTTT

j_gene: TRBJ2-7
d_gene: TRBD2
v_gene: TRBV27
abundance: -
CDR3aa: CASSLLTSGPSEQYF
CDR3nt: TGTGCCAGCAGCCTTTTGACTAGCGGACCCAGCGAGCAGTACTTC

j_gene: TRBJ1-3
d_gene: TRBD1
v_gene: TRBV18
abundance: -
CDR3aa: CASSPRATGSSGNTIYF
CDR3nt: TGTGCCAGCTCACCACGGGCGACAGGGAGCTCTGGAAACACCATATATTTT

j_gene: TRBJ2-3
d_gene: TRBD1
v_gene: TRBV27
abundance: -
CDR3aa: CASSSTGGGTQYF
CDR3nt: TGTGCCAGCAGTTCCACAGGGGGCGGTACGCAGTATTTT

j_gene: TRBJ2-3
d_gene: -
v_gene: TRBV5-1
abundance: -
CDR3aa: CASSLGGTDTQYF
CDR3nt: TGCGCCAGCAGCTTGGGAGGCACAGATACGCAGTATTTT

j_gene: TRBJ2-7
d_gene: -
v_gene: TRBV15
abundance: -
CDR3aa: CATSRTIDLDEQYF
CDR3nt: TGTGCCACCAGCAGAACTATCGATCTGGACGAGCAGTACTTC

j_gene: TRBJ2-3
d_gene: TRBD2
v_gene: TRBV14
abundance: few
CDR3aa: CASSRRLAGAGTDTQYF
CDR3nt: TGTGCCAGCAGCCGACGACTAGCGGGAGCGGGTACAGATACGCAGTATTTT

j_gene: TRBJ2-1
d_gene: TRBD2
v_gene: TRBV19
abundance: -
CDR3aa: CSSSIDSGRARSPQFF
CDR3nt: TGTTCCAGTAGTATAGACAGCGGGAGGGCCAGGAGTCCGCAGTTCTTC

j_gene: TRBJ2-5
d_gene: -
v_gene: TRBV5-4
abundance: few
CDR3aa: CASSLGIGGGETQYF
CDR3nt: TGTGCCAGCAGCTTGGGGATCGGAGGCGGGGAGACCCAGTACTTC

j_gene: TRBJ2-7
d_gene: TRBD2
v_gene: TRBV13
abundance: -
CDR3aa: CASSHGTSGHEQYF
CDR3nt: TGTGCCAGCAGCCACGGGACTAGTGGCCACGAGCAGTACTTC